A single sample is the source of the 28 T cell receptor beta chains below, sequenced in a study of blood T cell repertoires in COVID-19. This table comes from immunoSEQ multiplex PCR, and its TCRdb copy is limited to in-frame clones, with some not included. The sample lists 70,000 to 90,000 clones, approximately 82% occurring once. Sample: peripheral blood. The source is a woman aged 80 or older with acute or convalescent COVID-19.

The CDR3 nucleotides read TGTGCCAGCAGCTTGGTGGGGACAAACACCTACGAGCAGTACTTC. Protein product: CASSLVGTNTYEQYF. The chain couples TRBV5-4 to TRBJ2-7; tentative D call: TRBD1 (6 bases). Germline V CDR1 and CDR2: SGHNT, YYREEE (reference sequence). Trimming stripped 0 bases from V and 2 bases from J, with 12 bases between. The CDR3 length is 15 residues. The whole variable domain, filled in from reference TRBV5-4 and TRBJ2-7, reads ETGVTQSPTHLIKTRGQQVTLRCSSQSGHNTVSWYQQALGQGPQFIFQYYREEENGRGNFPPRFSGLQFPNYSSELNVNALELDDSALYLCASSLVGTNTYEQYFGPGTRLTVT.

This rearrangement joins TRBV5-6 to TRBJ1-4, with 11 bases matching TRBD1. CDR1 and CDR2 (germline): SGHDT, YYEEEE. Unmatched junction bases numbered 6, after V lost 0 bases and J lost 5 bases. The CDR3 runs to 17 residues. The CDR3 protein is CASSLGTGGIINEKLFF. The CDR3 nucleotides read TGTGCCAGCAGCTTGGGGACAGGGGGCATAATCAATGAAAAACTGTTTTTT.

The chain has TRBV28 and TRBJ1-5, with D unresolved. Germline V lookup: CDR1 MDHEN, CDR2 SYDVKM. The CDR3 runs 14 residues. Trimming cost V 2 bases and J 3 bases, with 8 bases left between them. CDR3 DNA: TGTGCCAGCAGTTTAGCACAGCCCAATCAGCCCCAGCATTTT. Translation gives CASSLAQPNQPQHF.

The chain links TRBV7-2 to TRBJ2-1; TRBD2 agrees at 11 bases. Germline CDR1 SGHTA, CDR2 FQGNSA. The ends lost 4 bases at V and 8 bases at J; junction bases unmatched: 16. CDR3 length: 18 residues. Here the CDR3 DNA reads TGTGCCAGCAGCTATCGAATCTCACTAGCGGGAGTAGGGTATGAGCAGTTCTTC. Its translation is CASSYRISLAGVGYEQFF.

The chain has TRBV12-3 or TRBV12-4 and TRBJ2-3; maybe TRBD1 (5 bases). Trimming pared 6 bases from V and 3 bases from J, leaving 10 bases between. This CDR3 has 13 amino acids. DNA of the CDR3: TGTGCCAGCAGGATTAGACAGACAGATACGCAGTATTTT. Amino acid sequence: CASRIRQTDTQYF.

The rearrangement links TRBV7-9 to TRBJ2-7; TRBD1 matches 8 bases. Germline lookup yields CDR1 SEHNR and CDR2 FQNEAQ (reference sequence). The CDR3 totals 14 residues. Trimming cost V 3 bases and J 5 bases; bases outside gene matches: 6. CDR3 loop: CASSFGQGINEQYF. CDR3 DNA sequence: TGTGCCAGCAGCTTCGGACAGGGCATCAACGAGCAGTACTTC.

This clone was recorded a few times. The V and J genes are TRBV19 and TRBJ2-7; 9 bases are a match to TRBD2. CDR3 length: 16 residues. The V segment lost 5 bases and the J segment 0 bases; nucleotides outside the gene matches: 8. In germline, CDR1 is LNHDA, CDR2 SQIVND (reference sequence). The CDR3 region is CASSFRLADYSYEQYF. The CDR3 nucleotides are TGTGCCAGTAGTTTTCGACTAGCGGACTACTCCTACGAGCAGTACTTC.

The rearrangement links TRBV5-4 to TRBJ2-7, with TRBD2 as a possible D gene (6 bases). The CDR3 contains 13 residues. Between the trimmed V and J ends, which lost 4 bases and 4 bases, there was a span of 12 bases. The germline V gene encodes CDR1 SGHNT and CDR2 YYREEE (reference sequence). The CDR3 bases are TGTGCCAGCAGCACCATCGGGGGATACGAGCAGTACTTC. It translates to CASSTIGGYEQYF.

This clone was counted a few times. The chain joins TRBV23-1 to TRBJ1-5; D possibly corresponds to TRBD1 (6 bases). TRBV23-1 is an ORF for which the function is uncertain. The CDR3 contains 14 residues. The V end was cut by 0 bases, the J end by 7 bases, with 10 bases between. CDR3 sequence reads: CASSQSKGGQPQHF. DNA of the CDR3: TGCGCCAGCAGTCAATCTAAGGGGGGGCAGCCCCAGCATTTT.

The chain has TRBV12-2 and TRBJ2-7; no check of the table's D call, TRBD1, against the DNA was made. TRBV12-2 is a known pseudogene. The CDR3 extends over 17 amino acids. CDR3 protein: CASRLKCRHKDGYEQYF. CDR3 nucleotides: TGTGCAAGTCGCTTAAAGTGTCGACACAAGGATGGGTACGAGCAGTACTTC.

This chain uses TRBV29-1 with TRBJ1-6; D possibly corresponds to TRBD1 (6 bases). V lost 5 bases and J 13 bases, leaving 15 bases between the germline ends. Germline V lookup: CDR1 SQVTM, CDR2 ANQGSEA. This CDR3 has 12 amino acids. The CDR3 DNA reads TGCAGCGTTCGGGACACCCAGGGGCCCCTCCACTTT. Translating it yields CSVRDTQGPLHF. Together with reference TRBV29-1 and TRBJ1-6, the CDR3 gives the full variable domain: SAVISQKPSRDICQRGTSLTIQCQVDSQVTMMFWYRQQPGQSLTLIATANQGSEATYESGFVIDKFPISRPNLTFSTLTVSNMSPEDSSIYLCSVRDTQGPLHFGNGTRLTVT.

The CDR3 DNA reads as TGTGCCACCAGCAGAGCTAAGCGGTCCGACGGAGCCCAGTACTTC. As protein: CATSRAKRSDGAQYF. The J gene is TRBJ2-5, the V gene TRBV15; D is perhaps TRBD2 (5 bases). The CDR3 runs 15 residues. The V end was cut by 1 base, the J end by 9 bases, with 18 bases between. The germline CDR1 and CDR2 sequences are LNHNV and YYDKDF (reference sequence). The full variable domain, rest sourced from reference TRBV15 and TRBJ2-5, is DAMVIQNPRYQVTQFGKPVTLSCSQTLNHNVMYWYQQKSSQAPKLLFHYYDKDFNNEADTPDNFQSRRPNTSFCFLDIRSPGLGDTAMYLCATSRAKRSDGAQYFGPGTRLLVL.

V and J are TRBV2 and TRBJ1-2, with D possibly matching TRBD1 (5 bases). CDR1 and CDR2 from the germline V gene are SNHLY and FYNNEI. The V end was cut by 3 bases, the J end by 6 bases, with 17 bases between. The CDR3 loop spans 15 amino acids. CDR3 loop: CASSEGQGAGDGYTF. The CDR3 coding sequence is TGTGCCAGCAGTGAGGGGCAGGGTGCTGGGGATGGCTACACCTTC.

The CDR3 region has the DNA TGTGCCAGTCAAAACGGCGGGGAGCAGTACTTC. Encoded protein: CASQNGGEQYF. V gene TRBV9 combines with J gene TRBJ2-7, with D maybe TRBD2 (5 bases). This CDR3 comprises 11 residues. The V gene's germline CDR1 is SGDLS and CDR2 YYNGEE. V lost 8 bases, J lost 7 bases, and 13 bases lay in between.

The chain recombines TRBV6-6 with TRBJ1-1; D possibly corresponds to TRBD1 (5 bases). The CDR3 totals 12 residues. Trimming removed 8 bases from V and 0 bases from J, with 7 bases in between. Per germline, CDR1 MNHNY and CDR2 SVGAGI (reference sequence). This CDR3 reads CASLQVNTEAFF. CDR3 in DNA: TGTGCCAGCCTACAGGTGAACACTGAAGCTTTCTTT.

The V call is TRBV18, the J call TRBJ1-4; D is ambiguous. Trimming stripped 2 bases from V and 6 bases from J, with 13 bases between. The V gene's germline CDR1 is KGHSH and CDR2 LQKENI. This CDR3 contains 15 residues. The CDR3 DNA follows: TGTGCCAGCTCACCATCGGGAACACCTGATGAAAAACTGTTTTTT. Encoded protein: CASSPSGTPDEKLFF.

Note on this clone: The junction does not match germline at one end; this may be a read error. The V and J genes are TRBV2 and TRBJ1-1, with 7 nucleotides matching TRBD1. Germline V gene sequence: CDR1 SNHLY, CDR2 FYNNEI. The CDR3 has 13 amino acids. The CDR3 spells CASGEGANTEAFF. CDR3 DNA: TGTGCCAGCGGTGAGGGGGCGAACACTGAAGCTTTCTTT. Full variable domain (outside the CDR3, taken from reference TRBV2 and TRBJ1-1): EPEVTQTPSHQVTQMGQEVILRCVPISNHLYFYWYRQILGQKVEFLVSFYNNEISEKSEIFDDQFSVERPDGSNFTLKIRSTKLEDSAMYFCASGEGANTEAFFGQGTRLTVV.

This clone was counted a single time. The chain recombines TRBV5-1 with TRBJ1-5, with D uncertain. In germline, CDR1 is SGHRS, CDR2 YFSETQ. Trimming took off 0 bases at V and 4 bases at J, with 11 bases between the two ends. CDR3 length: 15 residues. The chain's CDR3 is CASSLDPSRNQPQHF. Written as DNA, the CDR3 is TGCGCCAGCAGCTTGGACCCGAGCCGTAATCAGCCCCAGCATTTT.

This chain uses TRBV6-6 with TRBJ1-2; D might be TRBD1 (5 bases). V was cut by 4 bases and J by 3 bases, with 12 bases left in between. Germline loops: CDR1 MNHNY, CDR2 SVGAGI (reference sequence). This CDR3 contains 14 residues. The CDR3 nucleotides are TGTGCCAGCAGTTCCTCTACAGGAGACTATGGCTACACCTTC. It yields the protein CASSSSTGDYGYTF.

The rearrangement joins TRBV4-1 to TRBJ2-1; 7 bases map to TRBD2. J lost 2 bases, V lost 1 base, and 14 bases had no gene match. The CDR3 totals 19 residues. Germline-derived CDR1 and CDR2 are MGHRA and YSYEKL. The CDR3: CASSQGQGGASGAYNEQFF. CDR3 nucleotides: TGCGCCAGCAGCCAAGGACAAGGAGGGGCTAGCGGTGCCTACAATGAGCAGTTCTTC.

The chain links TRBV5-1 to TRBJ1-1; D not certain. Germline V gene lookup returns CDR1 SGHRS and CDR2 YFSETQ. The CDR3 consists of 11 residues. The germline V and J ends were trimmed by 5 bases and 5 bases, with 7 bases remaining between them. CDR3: CASRGETEAFF. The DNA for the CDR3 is TGCGCCAGCAGGGGAGAAACTGAAGCTTTCTTT.

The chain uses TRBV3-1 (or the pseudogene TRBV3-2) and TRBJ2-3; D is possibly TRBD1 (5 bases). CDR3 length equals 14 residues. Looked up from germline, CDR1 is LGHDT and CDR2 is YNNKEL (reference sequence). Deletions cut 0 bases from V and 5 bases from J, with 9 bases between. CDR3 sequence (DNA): TGTGCCAGCAGCCAAGACAGGGTTGGAGATACGCAGTATTTT. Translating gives CASSQDRVGDTQYF.

CDR3 DNA: TGTGCCAGCAGCTTACTAGCGGGAGTGCGGCGGGATACGCAGTATTTT. As protein: CASSLLAGVRRDTQYF. The V call is TRBV11-2, the J call TRBJ2-3; 10 bases align to TRBD2. Germline V lookup: CDR1 SGHAT, CDR2 FQNNGV. V shed 2 bases and J 6 bases; nucleotides not matched to a gene: 8. The CDR3 is made up of 16 amino acids.

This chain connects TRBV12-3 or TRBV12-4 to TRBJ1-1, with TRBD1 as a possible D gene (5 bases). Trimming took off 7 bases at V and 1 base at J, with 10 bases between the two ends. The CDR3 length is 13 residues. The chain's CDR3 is CASKRTPNTEAFF. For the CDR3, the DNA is TGTGCCAGCAAGAGGACACCGAACACTGAAGCTTTCTTT.

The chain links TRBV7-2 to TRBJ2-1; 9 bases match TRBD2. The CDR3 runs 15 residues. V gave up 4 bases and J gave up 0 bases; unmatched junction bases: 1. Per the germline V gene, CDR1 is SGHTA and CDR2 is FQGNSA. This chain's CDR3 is CASSSSGNSYNEQFF. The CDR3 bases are TGTGCCAGCAGCTCTAGCGGGAACTCCTACAATGAGCAGTTCTTC.

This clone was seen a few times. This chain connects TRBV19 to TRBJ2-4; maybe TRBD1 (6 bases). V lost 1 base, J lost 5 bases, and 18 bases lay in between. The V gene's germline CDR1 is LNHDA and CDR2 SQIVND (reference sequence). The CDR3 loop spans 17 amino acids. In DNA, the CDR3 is TGTGCCAGTAGTATAGGGCACAGCGGAAAGGGGGAAAACATTCAGTACTTC. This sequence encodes CASSIGHSGKGENIQYF.

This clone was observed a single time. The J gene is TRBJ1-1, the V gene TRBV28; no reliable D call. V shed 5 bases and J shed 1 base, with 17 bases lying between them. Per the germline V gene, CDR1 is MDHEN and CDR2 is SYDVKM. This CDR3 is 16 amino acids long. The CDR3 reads CASSTQGAGPNTEAFF. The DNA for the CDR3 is TGTGCCAGCAGTACCCAAGGTGCAGGCCCGAACACTGAAGCTTTCTTT.

The CDR3 DNA sequence: TGTGCCAGCCGGTGGTCCAACGAGCAGTACTTC. Translated: CASRWSNEQYF. The chain recombines TRBV27 with TRBJ2-7; D unclear. The germline V gene has CDR1 MNHEY and CDR2 SMNVEV (reference sequence). V lost 8 bases to trimming and J lost 5 bases, with 10 bases between them. This CDR3 spans 11 amino acids.